These 20 T cell receptor beta chains share one sample of origin, sequenced in a study of identical twins. TCRdb itself ran the 5' RACE reads through MiXCR, one entry per CDR3 protein. In the table there are 350,000 to 450,000 distinct CDR3 sequences, roughly 18% of which are singletons. Material: naive T cells sorted from blood. Every receptor here comes from a man aged 50 or older in good health.

The count of this clonotype is one. A much larger clone lies a single base off, so this may be a read error. Here the CDR3 omits its conserved ending phenylalanine or tryptophan, so a read error is the likely source. The rearrangement links TRBV6-6 to TRBJ2-7; no clear D. Deletions cut 0 bases from V and 8 bases from J, with 11 bases between. Germline values: CDR1 MNHNY, CDR2 SVGAGI (reference sequence). The CDR3 covers 13 residues. As DNA, the CDR3 is TGTGCCAGCAGTTACTCGAGAGAGAACCAGCAGTACCTC. It is translated as CASSYSRENQQYL.

This clonotype was detected only a few times. The chain couples TRBV10-3 to TRBJ2-1, with D tentatively TRBD1 (5 bases). The CDR3 has 14 amino acids. The ends were cut back, 3 bases at V and 5 bases at J, with 11 bases in the middle. Germline V gene lookup returns CDR1 ENHRY and CDR2 SYGVKD. The CDR3 reads CAISEVRTNNEQFF. DNA for the CDR3: TGTGCCATCAGTGAAGTTAGGACAAACAATGAGCAGTTCTTC.

This clonotype was recorded many times. The J gene is TRBJ2-7, the V gene TRBV29-1; TRBD1 agrees at 7 bases. CDR3 length equals 12 residues. With V trimmed by 4 bases and J by 2 bases, 2 bases remained unmatched. From germline, CDR1 is SQVTM and CDR2 ANQGSEA. CDR3 nucleotide sequence: TGCAGCGTTGCACAGGGGACCTACGAGCAGTACTTC. It codes for CSVAQGTYEQYF.

This clonotype occurred many times. The V and J genes are TRBV29-1 and TRBJ1-1, with D possibly matching TRBD1 (6 bases). CDR1 SQVTM and CDR2 ANQGSEA come from the germline V gene. V was shortened by 1 base and J by 6 bases, with 6 bases between the two germline ends. The CDR3 spans 11 residues. The CDR3 sequence is CSVEGTAEAFF. DNA of the CDR3: TGCAGCGTTGAAGGGACAGCTGAAGCTTTCTTT.

This clonotype was observed once. This chain connects TRBV15 to TRBJ2-6; 7 bases agree with TRBD1. This CDR3 region has 20 residues. The J segment lost 1 base and the V segment lost 0 bases, leaving 12 bases of the junction unmatched. Germline V gene lookup returns CDR1 LNHNV and CDR2 YYDKDF (reference sequence). The CDR3 sequence is CATSRDLNRGRFSGANVLTF. CDR3 nucleotides: TGTGCCACCAGCAGAGACCTGAACAGGGGCCGTTTTTCTGGGGCCAACGTCCTGACTTTC.

This clonotype was counted ten times or more. The V and J genes are TRBV10-3 and TRBJ2-3, with a tentative D call TRBD1 (6 bases). Germline CDR1 ENHRY, CDR2 SYGVKD. The CDR3 runs 14 residues. V was pared by 7 bases and J by 0 bases, with 11 bases between. The CDR3 DNA sequence: TGTGCCATCAAGGGCAGGGGTAGCACAGATACGCAGTATTTT. It translates to CAIKGRGSTDTQYF.

The table lists this clonotype with a few counts. V is TRBV7-9 and J is TRBJ2-7, with 7 bases identical to TRBD1. Germline-derived CDR1 and CDR2 are SEHNR and FQNEAQ (reference sequence). CDR3 length: 13 residues. V gave up 4 bases and J gave up 3 bases; unmatched junction bases: 3. CDR3: CASSYGDSYEQYF. The CDR3 coding sequence is TGTGCCAGCAGCTACGGGGACAGCTACGAGCAGTACTTC.

This clonotype was seen a handful of times. This sequence joins TRBV10-3 and TRBJ2-1, with 9 bases that match TRBD1. The CDR3 length is 17 residues. The V gene end was trimmed by 7 bases and the J gene end by 1 base; junction bases not matched to a gene: 11. CDR1 is ENHRY and CDR2 is SYGVKD in the germline V gene. Here the CDR3 reads CAITTNPGQGSYNEQFF. CDR3 coding DNA: TGTGCCATCACCACTAACCCGGGACAGGGTTCCTACAATGAGCAGTTCTTC.

This CDR3 reads CASSILAGVYEQFF. CDR3 DNA sequence: TGTGCCAGCAGCATACTAGCGGGAGTATATGAGCAGTTCTTC. This chain joins TRBV11-2 and TRBJ2-1, with 11 bases aligning to TRBD2. This CDR3 is built from 14 residues. Germline lookup yields CDR1 SGHAT and CDR2 FQNNGV. V gave up 5 bases and J gave up 8 bases; unmatched junction bases: 5. Looking up the rest from reference TRBV11-2 and TRBJ2-1 gives the full variable domain: EAGVAQSPRYKIIEKRQSVAFWCNPISGHATLYWYQQILGQGPKLLIQFQNNGVVDDSQLPKDRFSAERLKGVDSTLKIQPAKLEDSAVYLCASSILAGVYEQFFGPGTRLTVL.

The CDR3 DNA follows: TGTGCCAGCAGCTTAGTGGGGGTAGCGGGAGGGGAGACCCAGTACTTC. Protein product: CASSLVGVAGGETQYF. The chain uses TRBV7-2 and TRBJ2-5; 11 bases line up with TRBD2. CDR3 length equals 16 residues. The junction had 6 bases not matched to a gene; V was cut back by 1 base and J by 5 bases. The germline gives CDR1 SGHTA, CDR2 FQGNSA.

This chain joins TRBV7-6 and TRBJ2-5; no clear D. Germline CDR1 reads SGHVS; CDR2 reads FNYEAQ. This CDR3 region has 15 residues. Trimming took 1 base from V and 3 from J, leaving 12 bases between them. The DNA for the CDR3 is TGTGCCAGCAGCTTAGGCACTAAGGTTAAAGAGACCCAGTACTTC. Protein sequence: CASSLGTKVKETQYF.

This clonotype has a count of ten or more. The chain employs TRBV7-2 and TRBJ1-5, with D unresolved. The CDR3 is 12 residues long. V was trimmed by 2 bases and J by 7 bases, leaving 6 bases between them. Germline CDR1 SGHTA, CDR2 FQGNSA. CDR3 amino acids: CASSLFPQPQHF. The CDR3 nucleotides are TGTGCCAGCAGCTTATTCCCGCAGCCCCAGCATTTT.

The chain links TRBV5-1 to TRBJ2-6; no reliable D call. V shed 2 bases and J shed 5 bases, with 8 bases lying between them. CDR1 is SGHRS and CDR2 is YFSETQ in the germline V gene. The CDR3 sequence is 14 residues long. This CDR3 reads CASSFVVRANVLTF. As DNA, the CDR3 is TGCGCCAGCAGCTTTGTCGTCCGGGCCAACGTCCTGACTTTC.

This clonotype was picked up a small number of times. The CDR3 sequence: CASSLDLASQETQYF. The CDR3 bases are TGCGCCAGCAGCTTGGATTTAGCTTCCCAAGAGACCCAGTACTTC. The gene calls are TRBV5-1 and TRBJ2-5; D not resolved. CDR1 is SGHRS and CDR2 is YFSETQ in the germline V gene. CDR3 size: 15 residues. V shed 0 bases and J shed 1 base, with 10 bases lying between them.

This clonotype showed up many times. One end of the junction does not line up with germline, which may come from a read error. The chain combines TRBV13 with TRBJ2-4; tentative D call: TRBD2 (5 bases). This CDR3 region has 14 residues. Germline V gene sequence: CDR1 PRHDT, CDR2 FYEKMQ (reference sequence). The CDR3 here is CASSVGLAKNIQYF. The DNA for the CDR3 is TGTGCCAGCAGCGTAGGACTAGCCAAAAACATTCAGTACTTC.

The V call is TRBV5-1, the J call TRBJ2-3; TRBD2 matches at 7 bases. Germline CDR1 is SGHRS and CDR2 is YFSETQ. CDR3 length: 16 amino acids. V dropped 2 bases and J dropped 3; count of bases not matched to a gene: 9. The CDR3 region is CASSLRGGVGTDTQYF. The CDR3 region has the DNA TGCGCCAGCAGCTTACGTGGGGGGGTCGGAACAGATACGCAGTATTTT. Combining the CDR3 with reference TRBV5-1 and TRBJ2-3 gives the whole variable domain KAGVTQTPRYLIKTRGQQVTLSCSPISGHRSVSWYQQTPGQGLQFLFEYFSETQRNKGNFPGRFSGRQFSNSRSEMNVSTLELGDSALYLCASSLRGGVGTDTQYFGPGTRLTVL.

This clonotype was counted many times. V gene TRBV5-1 combines with J gene TRBJ2-1; a possible D gene is TRBD1 (6 bases). This CDR3 contains 14 residues. V was cut by 2 bases and J by 8 bases, with 14 bases left in between. Germline values: CDR1 SGHRS, CDR2 YFSETQ. CDR3 loop: CASSLQGVLDEQFF. The DNA for the CDR3 is TGCGCCAGCAGCTTACAGGGCGTGTTGGATGAGCAGTTCTTC.

On this clonotype: The limits of the CDR3 on the DNA are not certain, so only TCRdb's listed CDR3 is given. This rearrangement joins TRBV4-3 to TRBJ2-2. 16 amino acids form the CDR3, both terminal residues included. The V gene's germline CDR1 is LGHNA and CDR2 YSLEER. This chain's CDR3 is CASSQDPADTGELFFF.

V is TRBV7-8 and J is TRBJ2-1, with 7 bases that match TRBD2. The CDR3 runs 16 residues. The V gene end was trimmed by 1 base and the J gene end by 4 bases; junction bases not matched to a gene: 7. In germline, CDR1 is SGHVS, CDR2 FQNEAQ. CDR3 protein: CASSLGRRGRYNEQFF. CDR3 DNA sequence: TGTGCCAGCAGCTTAGGGCGGCGGGGGAGATACAATGAGCAGTTCTTC.

The genes are TRBV12-3 or TRBV12-4 and TRBJ2-7; D call uncertain. V lost 3 bases and J 6 bases, leaving 12 bases between the germline ends. The CDR3 is 13 residues long. CDR3 DNA: TGTGCCAGCAGTTTTACAAGGGTAGGCGAGCAGTACTTC. Residues: CASSFTRVGEQYF.